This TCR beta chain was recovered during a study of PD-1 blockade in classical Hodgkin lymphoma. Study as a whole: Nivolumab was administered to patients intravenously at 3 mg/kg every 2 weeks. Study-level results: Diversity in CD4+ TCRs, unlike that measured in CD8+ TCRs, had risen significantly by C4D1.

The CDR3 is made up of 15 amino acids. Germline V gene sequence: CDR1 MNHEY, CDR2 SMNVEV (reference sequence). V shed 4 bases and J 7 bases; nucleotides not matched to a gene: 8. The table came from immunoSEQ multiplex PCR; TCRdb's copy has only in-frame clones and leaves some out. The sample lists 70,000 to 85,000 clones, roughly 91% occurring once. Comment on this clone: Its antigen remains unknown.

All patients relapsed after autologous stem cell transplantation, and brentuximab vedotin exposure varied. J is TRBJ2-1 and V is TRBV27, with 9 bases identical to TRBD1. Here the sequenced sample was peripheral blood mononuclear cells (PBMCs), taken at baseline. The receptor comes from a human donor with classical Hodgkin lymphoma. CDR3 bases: TGTGCCAGCAGTTGGTCCGGGACAGGGATAAATGAGCAGTTCTTC. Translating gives CASSWSGTGINEQFF.